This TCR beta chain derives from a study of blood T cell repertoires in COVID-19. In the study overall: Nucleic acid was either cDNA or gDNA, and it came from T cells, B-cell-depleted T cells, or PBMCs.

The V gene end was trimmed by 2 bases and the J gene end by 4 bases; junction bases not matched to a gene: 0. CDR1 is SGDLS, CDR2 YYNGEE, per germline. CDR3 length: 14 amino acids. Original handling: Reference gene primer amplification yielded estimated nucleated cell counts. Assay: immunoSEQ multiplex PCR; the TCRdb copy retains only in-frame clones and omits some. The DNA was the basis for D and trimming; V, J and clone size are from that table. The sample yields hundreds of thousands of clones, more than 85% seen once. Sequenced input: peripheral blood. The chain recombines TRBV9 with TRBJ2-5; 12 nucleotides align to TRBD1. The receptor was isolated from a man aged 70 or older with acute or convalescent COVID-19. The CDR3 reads CASSVGQGAETQYF. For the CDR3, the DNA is TGTGCCAGCAGCGTGGGACAGGGGGCAGAGACCCAGTACTTC.